The 23 T cell receptor beta chains in this list originate from one sample, sequenced in a study of response to subunit inactivated influenza vaccine. Using its own MiXCR run on the RT-PCR reads, TCRdb lists one record per CDR3 protein. The sample contains 450,000 to 600,000 distinct CDR3 sequences, 6% to 9% of which appear only once. Specimen: PBMCs from blood, collected about 23 months after vaccination. Receptors were obtained from a man aged 50-75 years who received an inactivated influenza vaccine.

This clonotype appeared a few times. The chain has TRBV5-1 and TRBJ1-4; TRBD1 matches at 10 bases. Looked up from germline, CDR1 is SGHRS and CDR2 is YFSETQ. The CDR3 is 14 residues long. V shed 3 bases and J 10 bases; nucleotides not matched to a gene: 6. The CDR3 nucleotides read TGCGCCAGCAGCTCCGGGACAGGGGATAGAAAACTGTTTTTT. Its protein is CASSSGTGDRKLFF.

V usage is TRBV5-1 and J usage is TRBJ1-5; 7 bases line up with TRBD1. CDR3 length: 15 residues. Germline values: CDR1 SGHRS, CDR2 YFSETQ. The V and J ends lost 4 bases and 4 bases, in that order; junction bases with no gene match: 8. DNA for the CDR3: TGCGCCAGCAGCGCAACAGGGGTTGAAAATCAGCCCCAGCATTTT. Protein product: CASSATGVENQPQHF.

This clonotype was observed a handful of times. This rearrangement joins TRBV5-1 to TRBJ1-5, with no clear D. V dropped 0 bases and J dropped 7 bases, with 11 bases sitting between them. The CDR3 is 14 residues long. CDR1 and CDR2 from the germline V gene are SGHRS and YFSETQ. For the CDR3, the DNA is TGCGCCAGCAGCTTGGCGGGATTTGGGCAGCCCCAGCATTTT. This gives the protein CASSLAGFGQPQHF.

This clonotype has only a few counts. The chain links TRBV7-9 to TRBJ2-3; 10 bases fit TRBD1. The CDR3 runs 14 residues. V lost 7 bases, J lost 3 bases, and 4 bases stayed unmatched. Germline-derived CDR1 and CDR2 are SEHNR and FQNEAQ (reference sequence). The CDR3 bases are TGTGCCAGCACTCCGGGACAGGGGACAGATACGCAGTATTTT. Its translation is CASTPGQGTDTQYF.

This clonotype was recorded at least ten times. The rearrangement uses TRBV24-1 and TRBJ2-1, with D unclear. The CDR3 is 11 residues long. The V end was cut by 6 bases, the J end by 4 bases, with 3 bases between. Per the germline V gene, CDR1 is KGHDR and CDR2 is SFDVKD. In DNA, the CDR3 is TGTGCCACCAGTCTTTACAATGAGCAGTTCTTC. Protein product: CATSLYNEQFF.

This clonotype was seen a handful of times. Written as DNA, the CDR3 is TGCAGCGTTGGACATCTTGCTGAAGCTTTCTTT. It encodes CSVGHLAEAFF. The rearrangement links TRBV29-1 to TRBJ1-1; D is undetermined. Trimming removed 4 bases from V and 6 bases from J, with 9 bases in between. This CDR3 comprises 11 residues. Germline lookup yields CDR1 SQVTM and CDR2 ANQGSEA.

This chain links TRBV4-1 with TRBJ2-7, with D perhaps matching TRBD1 (5 bases). Trimming removed 0 bases at V and 2 bases at J, with 17 bases between. Germline V CDR1 and CDR2: MGHRA, YSYEKL. The CDR3 runs to 17 residues. CDR3 loop: CASSQDLTGELPYEQYF. In DNA, the CDR3 is TGCGCCAGCAGCCAAGATCTCACAGGCGAGCTCCCCTACGAGCAGTACTTC.

This clonotype was found a few times. This chain links TRBV5-1 with TRBJ2-3, with TRBD1 matching 10 bases. Germline V CDR1 and CDR2: SGHRS, YFSETQ. The CDR3 consists of 14 residues. With 3 bases clipped from V and 4 bases from J, the junction kept 2 bases outside the gene matches. Written as DNA, the CDR3 is TGCGCCAGCAGCTGGGGGACAGGGGCAGATACGCAGTATTTT. Translated, it gives CASSWGTGADTQYF.

This clonotype was counted a few times. This chain connects TRBV2 to TRBJ2-7; the match to TRBD2 covers 12 bases. CDR3 length equals 15 residues. Germline trimming cut 6 bases from V and 3 bases from J; bases unmatched to any gene: 6. The germline V gene has CDR1 SNHLY and CDR2 FYNNEI. The CDR3 DNA reads as TGTGCCAGCAGCGAGACTAGCGGGAGAGGCTACGAGCAGTACTTC. This sequence encodes CASSETSGRGYEQYF.

The rearrangement uses TRBV4-3 and TRBJ2-1, with D maybe TRBD2 (5 bases). Per the germline V gene, CDR1 is LGHNA and CDR2 is YSLEER. The CDR3 loop spans 15 amino acids. The V gene lost 0 bases and the J gene lost 4 bases, with 10 bases spanning the gap. This chain's CDR3 is CASSQERAAYNEQFF. DNA of the CDR3: TGCGCCAGCAGCCAAGAGCGGGCGGCTTACAATGAGCAGTTCTTC.

V gene TRBV4-2 combines with J gene TRBJ1-1; weak D call: TRBD1 (6 bases). The CDR3 has 16 residues. V lost 1 base and J lost 3, with 15 bases in between. The germline CDR1 and CDR2 sequences are LGHNA and YNFKEQ. The CDR3 DNA reads TGTGCCAGCAGCCAAGGATGGGGGGGCGCGGACACTGAAGCTTTCTTT. Translated: CASSQGWGGADTEAFF.

J is TRBJ1-3 and V is TRBV11-2; 7 bases are a match to TRBD1. Trimming took 3 bases from V and 6 from J; bases not matched to a gene: 8. Per germline, CDR1 SGHAT and CDR2 FQNNGV. The CDR3 is 15 residues long. CDR3 protein: CASSFGWQGENTIYF. In DNA, the CDR3 is TGTGCCAGCAGCTTTGGGTGGCAGGGGGAAAACACCATATATTTT.

This clonotype turned up a few times. V and J are TRBV20-1 and TRBJ2-7; maybe TRBD1 (5 bases). The CDR3 extends over 12 amino acids. V was clipped by 3 bases and J by 3 bases, with 9 bases between them. Looked up from germline, CDR1 is DFQATT and CDR2 is SNEGSKA (reference sequence). The CDR3, as DNA: TGCAGTGCTAGGGGGCAGAACTACGAGCAGTACTTC. Translated, it gives CSARGQNYEQYF.

V gene TRBV7-9 combines with J gene TRBJ1-2; 9 bases map to TRBD1. From germline, CDR1 is SEHNR and CDR2 FQNEAQ (reference sequence). The ends lost 2 bases at V and 5 bases at J; junction bases unmatched: 6. The CDR3 consists of 15 residues. In DNA, the CDR3 is TGTGCCAGCAGCTTATCCCGGGACAGGGAATATGGCTACACCTTC. Translating gives CASSLSRDREYGYTF. Based on the CDR3 plus reference TRBV7-9 and TRBJ1-2, the full variable domain is DTGVSQNPRHKITKRGQNVTFRCDPISEHNRLYWYRQTLGQGPEFLTYFQNEAQLEKSRLLSDRFSAERPKGSFSTLEIQRTEQGDSAMYLCASSLSRDREYGYTFGSGTRLTVV.

This chain uses TRBV4-3 with TRBJ2-1; 8 positions agree with TRBD2. The CDR3 has 16 residues. Germline CDR1 is LGHNA and CDR2 is YSLEER. J gave up 2 bases and V 4 bases, and 7 bases lay outside the gene matches. The CDR3 bases are TGCGCCAGCAGCCGGAGCGGGAGCCAGACCTACAATGAGCAGTTCTTC. This encodes CASSRSGSQTYNEQFF.

This clonotype was observed at least ten times. The V gene is TRBV20-1, the J gene TRBJ1-2, with TRBD1 as a possible D gene (6 bases). This CDR3 has 12 residues. Trimming shortened V by 3 bases and J by 6 bases, and 11 bases separated the two germline ends. Germline CDR1 and CDR2: DFQATT and SNEGSKA (reference sequence). The CDR3 nucleotides read TGCAGTGCTAGGCCACAGGGACATGGCTACACCTTC. This gives the protein CSARPQGHGYTF.

The V gene is TRBV5-1, the J gene TRBJ2-5; 9 bases match TRBD2. V was pared by 0 bases and J by 4 bases, with 7 bases of the junction left unmatched. From germline, CDR1 is SGHRS and CDR2 YFSETQ. The CDR3 is 16 residues long. CDR3 bases: TGCGCCAGCAGCTTGGCTCCTAGCGGGAATGGAGAGACCCAGTACTTC. Protein product: CASSLAPSGNGETQYF.

This clonotype was seen many times. The chain is built from TRBV28 and TRBJ2-7, with unresolved D. V was clipped by 2 bases and J by 1 base, with 9 bases between them. Germline CDR1 MDHEN, CDR2 SYDVKM. There are 14 residues in the CDR3. CDR3 region: CASSLLRLSYEQYF. In DNA form, the CDR3 reads TGTGCCAGCAGTTTACTCCGGTTGTCCTACGAGCAGTACTTC.

This clonotype turned up a few times. J is TRBJ1-3 and V is TRBV6-2 or TRBV6-3; no definite D call. Per the germline V gene, CDR1 is MNHEY and CDR2 is SVGEGT. This CDR3 is 15 amino acids long. Trimming removed 8 bases at V and 1 base at J, with 15 bases between. Here the CDR3 DNA reads TGTGCCAGCGTTGCGACGGCTAAATCTGGAAACACCATATATTTT. It translates to CASVATAKSGNTIYF.

The rearrangement joins TRBV4-3 to TRBJ2-1; 7 positions match TRBD1. Germline CDR1 is LGHNA and CDR2 is YSLEER. The J segment lost 6 bases and the V segment lost 0 bases, leaving 8 bases of the junction unmatched. The CDR3 runs to 16 residues. The CDR3 loop reads CASSQEVQGLVNEQFF. Written as DNA, the CDR3 is TGCGCCAGCAGCCAAGAGGTACAGGGGCTGGTCAATGAGCAGTTCTTC.

This clonotype has just a few counts. CDR3 amino acids: CSASRPGGRYEQYF. The CDR3 DNA reads as TGCAGTGCTAGCCGGCCCGGGGGAAGATACGAGCAGTACTTC. The chain links TRBV20-1 to TRBJ2-7, with a tentative D call TRBD2 (6 bases). Trimming cost V 3 bases and J 4 bases, with 16 bases left between them. This CDR3 has 14 residues. CDR1 DFQATT and CDR2 SNEGSKA come from the germline V gene (reference sequence).

This clonotype was detected only a few times. The rearrangement links TRBV5-1 to TRBJ1-3; TRBD1 aligns across 9 bases. Germline V gene lookup returns CDR1 SGHRS and CDR2 YFSETQ. Trimming at V came to 0 bases and at J to 1 base, leaving 8 bases not matched to a gene. CDR3 size: 18 residues. The CDR3 is CASSLEGQGMASGNTIYF. CDR3 bases: TGCGCCAGCAGCTTGGAAGGACAGGGGATGGCGTCTGGAAACACCATATATTTT.

The chain combines TRBV24-1 with TRBJ2-1; D remains ambiguous. Trimming removed 2 bases at V and 5 bases at J, with 12 bases between. This CDR3 spans 15 amino acids. Per the germline V gene, CDR1 is KGHDR and CDR2 is SFDVKD. CDR3 loop: CATSDSVWRHNEQFF. For the CDR3, the DNA is TGTGCCACCAGTGATTCCGTCTGGAGACACAATGAGCAGTTCTTC.